These 5 T cell receptor beta chains were sequenced from one sample in a study of blood T cell repertoires in COVID-19. TCRdb keeps only in-frame clones here, not all; method: immunoSEQ multiplex PCR. The sample lists tens of thousands of clones, 80% seen once, with approximately 18% in the top ten. Source material: peripheral blood. The origin of the receptors is a man aged 30-40 years with COVID-19, enrolled during active disease.

This chain links TRBV12-5 with TRBJ2-7; 7 nucleotides agree with TRBD1. V shed 7 bases, J shed 0 bases, and the junction held 6 bases outside the gene matches. The CDR3 consists of 14 residues. Germline-derived CDR1 and CDR2 are LGHNT and FRNRAP. This CDR3 reads CASALTGFSYEQYF. The CDR3 DNA reads as TGTGCTAGTGCCCTGACAGGGTTCTCCTACGAGCAGTACTTC.

This sequence joins TRBV15 and TRBJ2-7, with 8 bases matching TRBD1. V shed 2 bases and J 2 bases; nucleotides not matched to a gene: 5. The CDR3 totals 15 residues. Germline V gene sequence: CDR1 LNHNV, CDR2 YYDKDF (reference sequence). DNA for the CDR3: TGTGCCACCAGCAGATCAAGGACAGGGACCTACGAGCAGTACTTC. It specifies CATSRSRTGTYEQYF.

This chain joins TRBV3-1 (or the pseudogene TRBV3-2) and TRBJ1-4; no clear D. Germline V CDR1 and CDR2: LGHDT, YNNKEL (reference sequence). The ends were cut back, 3 bases at V and 8 bases at J, with 7 bases in the middle. This CDR3 has 12 amino acids. The DNA of the CDR3 is TGTGCCAGCAGCCAGGCGGTCGAAAAACTGTTTTTT. Its protein is CASSQAVEKLFF.

As to this clone: The sample carries other DNA sequences with the same CDR3. J is TRBJ1-1 and V is TRBV30; D perhaps matches TRBD1 (6 bases). The germline gives CDR1 GTSNPN, CDR2 SVGIG (reference sequence). Trimming stripped 2 bases from V and 0 bases from J, with 13 bases between. This CDR3 spans 15 amino acids. This chain's CDR3 is CAWSRWDTLNTEAFF. CDR3 DNA: TGTGCCTGGAGTAGATGGGACACTCTGAACACTGAAGCTTTCTTT.

The chain uses TRBV9 and TRBJ2-3; 7 nucleotides line up with TRBD2. The J segment lost 6 bases and the V segment lost 0 bases, leaving 10 bases of the junction unmatched. This CDR3 comprises 16 residues. Germline lookup yields CDR1 SGDLS and CDR2 YYNGEE. Here the CDR3 reads CASSVGDQRGVDTQYF. The CDR3 nucleotides read TGTGCCAGCAGCGTAGGAGACCAGCGGGGAGTGGATACGCAGTATTTT. Together with reference TRBV9 and TRBJ2-3, the CDR3 gives the full variable domain: DSGVTQTPKHLITATGQRVTLRCSPRSGDLSVYWYQQSLDQGLQFLIQYYNGEERAKGNILERFSAQQFPDLHSELNLSSLELGDSALYFCASSVGDQRGVDTQYFGPGTRLTVL.